The 19 T cell receptor beta chains presented below share a single source sample, sequenced in a study of T cells after yellow fever vaccination. One entry per CDR3 protein, called by TCRdb with MiXCR from the 5' RACE reads. The sample has 300,000 to 400,000 distinct CDR3 sequences, 9.5% to 12% seen once; the top ten hold about 3.5%. The sample in question was CD4+ T cells sorted from PBMCs, obtained 45 days after the yellow fever booster vaccination. These receptors all stem from a man between 18 and 29 years old who received the YFV17D yellow fever vaccine.

This clonotype came up many times. This chain links TRBV24-1 with TRBJ2-3; TRBD1 agrees at 7 bases. CDR1 and CDR2 from the germline V gene are KGHDR and SFDVKD. The V gene end was trimmed by 5 bases and the J gene end by 5 bases; junction bases not matched to a gene: 6. This CDR3 spans 14 amino acids. The CDR3: CATSGGTGVDTQYF. The CDR3 nucleotides read TGTGCCACCAGTGGGGGAACAGGGGTAGATACGCAGTATTTT.

This clonotype was recorded a few times. This chain connects TRBV5-5 to TRBJ2-7; D is uncertain. Germline-derived CDR1 and CDR2 are SGHKS and YYEKEE (reference sequence). The CDR3 is 14 residues long. V lost 2 bases and J 3 bases, leaving 12 bases between the germline ends. DNA of the CDR3: TGTGCCAGCAGCTTAGCCGGGTCTCGCTACGAGCAGTACGTC. Protein: CASSLAGSRYEQYV.

This clonotype was seen a few times. This chain connects TRBV27 to TRBJ2-7; no clear D. Germline assignment: CDR1 MNHEY and CDR2 SMNVEV (reference sequence). Trimming left V 3 bases short and J 1 base short, with 7 bases between. This CDR3 spans 13 amino acids. The CDR3 sequence: CASSFFGSYEQYF. The CDR3 DNA is TGTGCCAGCAGTTTCTTTGGGTCCTACGAGCAGTACTTC.

V usage is TRBV19 and J usage is TRBJ2-5; D remains unclear. From germline, CDR1 is LNHDA and CDR2 SQIVND (reference sequence). The CDR3 totals 15 residues. Trimming took off 7 bases at V and 4 bases at J, with 19 bases between the two ends. This CDR3 reads CASTGNLRKGETQYF. CDR3 nucleotide sequence: TGTGCCAGTACAGGCAACCTGAGAAAAGGAGAGACCCAGTACTTC.

This clonotype was counted between two and nine times. The V and J genes are TRBV24-1 and TRBJ2-1; D may correspond to TRBD1 or TRBD2 (7 bases each). The CDR3 is made up of 16 amino acids. Trimming left V 4 bases short and J 6 bases short, with 18 bases between. Germline assignment: CDR1 KGHDR and CDR2 SFDVKD. The CDR3 DNA is TGTGCCACCAGTGACTCAGACAGGGAGGGGGTCAATGAGCAGTTCTTC. Its protein is CATSDSDREGVNEQFF.

This clonotype was counted only a few times. The V call is TRBV3-1, the J call TRBJ2-6; D is unresolved. This CDR3 is 14 amino acids long. Trimming removed 7 bases from V and 4 bases from J, with 11 bases in between. The germline V gene encodes CDR1 LGHDT and CDR2 YNNKEL (reference sequence). CDR3 sequence (DNA): TGTGCCAGCACCCAGAGGCTGGGGGCCAACGTCCTGACTTTC. This encodes CASTQRLGANVLTF.

This clonotype occurred a few times. The chain employs TRBV4-3 and TRBJ1-1, with no clear D. Trimming cost V 4 bases and J 3 bases, with 9 bases left between them. The length of the CDR3 is 13 residues. Germline CDR1 LGHNA, CDR2 YSLEER. The CDR3 region is CASSPYIHTEAFF. CDR3 DNA sequence: TGCGCCAGCAGCCCCTACATTCACACTGAAGCTTTCTTT.

In this sample, this clonotype turned up a few times. This chain uses TRBV27 with TRBJ2-5; 7 bases fit TRBD1. Germline V CDR1 and CDR2: MNHEY, SMNVEV (reference sequence). The trim removed 8 bases at V and 1 base at J, leaving 13 bases unmatched. The CDR3 sequence is 16 residues long. The CDR3 reads CASQTTGVVSQETQYF. CDR3 nucleotides: TGTGCCAGCCAAACTACAGGGGTGGTCAGCCAAGAGACCCAGTACTTC.

The chain couples TRBV5-1 to TRBJ1-1; no definite D call. Trimming removed 0 bases from V and 6 bases from J, with 9 bases in between. CDR1 and CDR2 (germline): SGHRS, YFSETQ. CDR3 size: 13 residues. CDR3 loop: CASSLEYLSEAFF. CDR3 bases: TGCGCCAGCAGCTTGGAATATTTATCTGAAGCTTTCTTT.

The chain is built from TRBV6-5 and TRBJ1-5; D gene uncertain. V lost 2 bases and J 7 bases, leaving 15 bases between the germline ends. CDR1 MNHEY and CDR2 SVGAGI come from the germline V gene. This CDR3 contains 15 residues. The CDR3 reads CASSYVAISNQPQHF. The CDR3 DNA follows: TGTGCCAGCAGTTACGTGGCAATCTCCAACCAGCCCCAGCATTTT.

In this sample, this clonotype turned up a few times. The V gene is TRBV10-3, the J gene TRBJ1-1; D unclear. The germline V and J ends were trimmed by 0 bases and 1 base, with 3 bases remaining between them. Germline CDR1 is ENHRY and CDR2 is SYGVKD. This CDR3 has 13 amino acids. The CDR3 DNA reads TGTGCCATCAGTGAGTCCCGGAACACTGAAGCTTTCTTT. It translates to CAISESRNTEAFF.

This clonotype was detected a few times. This rearrangement joins TRBV7-8 to TRBJ2-3, with D maybe TRBD2 (6 bases). The V end lost 5 bases, the J end lost 7 bases, and 22 bases lay between the germline ends. The germline V gene encodes CDR1 SGHVS and CDR2 FQNEAQ. The CDR3 covers 16 residues. The CDR3, as DNA: TGTGCCAGCAGCACCACCGGGACTCCGATCATCTATACGCAGTATTTT. This gives the protein CASSTTGTPIIYTQYF. Supplemented by reference TRBV7-8 and TRBJ2-3, the full variable domain reads GAGVSQSPRYKVAKRGQDVALRCDPISGHVSLFWYQQALGQGPEFLTYFQNEAQLDKSGLPSDRFFAERPEGSVSTLKIQRTQQEDSAVYLCASSTTGTPIIYTQYFGPGTRLTVL.

The chain has TRBV5-5 and TRBJ2-1; TRBD2 agrees at 12 bases. Germline V CDR1 and CDR2: SGHKS, YYEKEE (reference sequence). The length of the CDR3 is 15 residues. Trimming at V came to 4 bases and at J to 7 bases, leaving 6 bases not matched to a gene. In nucleotides, the CDR3 is TGTGCCAGCAGCCACGGGACTAGCGGGTATAATGAGCAGTTCTTC. This sequence encodes CASSHGTSGYNEQFF.

V and J are TRBV4-3 and TRBJ2-3; D unresolved. Trimming took 6 bases from V and 1 from J, leaving 11 bases between them. The CDR3 has 14 residues. The germline CDR1 and CDR2 sequences are LGHNA and YSLEER. CDR3 nucleotides: TGCGCCAGCAGTCAGAAAGGTGGCACAGATACGCAGTATTTT. Translating gives CASSQKGGTDTQYF.

V gene TRBV3-1 combines with J gene TRBJ2-7; 9 bases map to TRBD2. Germline loops: CDR1 LGHDT, CDR2 YNNKEL (reference sequence). The V and J ends lost 1 base and 6 bases, in that order; junction bases with no gene match: 13. CDR3 length: 17 amino acids. This chain's CDR3 is CASSQGNTGLAIAEQYV. DNA for the CDR3: TGTGCCAGCAGCCAAGGTAACACGGGACTAGCAATTGCCGAGCAGTACGTC.

The genes are TRBV7-2 and TRBJ2-7, with TRBD2 matching over 9 bases. The CDR3 is 14 residues long. V lost 3 bases to trimming and J lost 4 bases; unmatched junction nucleotides: 4. CDR1 is SGHTA and CDR2 is FQGNSA in the germline V gene. CDR3 sequence reads: CASSFAGGPYEQYF. In DNA, the CDR3 is TGTGCCAGCAGCTTCGCGGGGGGGCCGTACGAGCAGTACTTC.

The chain uses TRBV30 and TRBJ1-6; D is undetermined. The V end lost 0 bases, the J end lost 7 bases, and 7 bases lay between the germline ends. Germline V gives CDR1 GTSNPN, CDR2 SVGIG (reference sequence). The CDR3 sequence is 13 residues long. The CDR3 spells CAWSVHQNSPLHF. The CDR3 DNA reads TGTGCCTGGAGTGTACATCAGAATTCACCCCTCCACTTT.

CDR3 DNA sequence: TGCGCCAGCAGCTTCGACAGCTACGAGCAGTACTTC. This sequence encodes CASSFDSYEQYF. The rearrangement uses TRBV5-1 and TRBJ2-7; tentative D call: TRBD1 (5 bases). This CDR3 spans 12 amino acids. Germline assignment: CDR1 SGHRS and CDR2 YFSETQ. V was shortened by 2 bases and J by 3 bases, with 6 bases between the two germline ends.

There are a few counts of this clonotype. The chain combines TRBV2 with TRBJ1-2; the match to TRBD1 covers 7 bases. CDR1 is SNHLY and CDR2 is FYNNEI in the germline V gene. This CDR3 region has 14 residues. Losses at the gene ends were 8 bases for V and 1 base for J; bases not matched to a gene: 7. The CDR3, as DNA: TGTGCCAGCTCCGGGACAGCCCTTAACTATGGCTACACCTTC. Its protein is CASSGTALNYGYTF.